The entry that follows covers one T cell receptor beta chain sequence. Its antigen is undetermined. Germline V gene sequence: CDR1 SGHTA, CDR2 FQGNSA. The ends were cut back, 3 bases at V and 0 bases at J, with 6 bases in the middle. The CDR3 covers 14 residues. The source of the sample is a study of shared clonotypes between healthy human individuals. Study findings and constraints: What limited the represented genetic and exposure-history diversity was the small number of donors. Sharing of clonotypes among donors was expected to vary with sequencing depth.

Measured with immunoSEQ multiplex PCR; TCRdb has only the in-frame clones, and not every one. The sample carries over a million clones, approximately 72% recorded once. This receptor was obtained from a man younger than 35 in good health. The rearrangement joins TRBV7-2 to TRBJ2-1; tentative D call: TRBD1 (5 bases). What was sequenced was memory CD4+ T cells sorted from blood. The subset is: CD45RA-negative fraction. The CDR3 bases are TGTGCCAGCAGCTTGGGGCCCTCCTACAATGAGCAGTTCTTC. Encoded protein: CASSLGPSYNEQFF. Based on the CDR3 plus reference TRBV7-2 and TRBJ2-1, the full variable domain is GAGVSQSPSNKVTEKGKDVELRCDPISGHTALYWYRQSLGQGLEFLIYFQGNSAPDKSGLPSDRFSAERTGGSVSTLTIQRTQQEDSAVYLCASSLGPSYNEQFFGPGTRLTVL.